This T cell receptor (beta chain) comes out of a study of T cells in Graves' hyperthyroidism and ophthalmopathy. In this sample, this clonotype turned up many times. This CDR3 comprises 14 residues. CDR1 and CDR2 (germline): SGHVS, FNYEAQ. Trimming removed 6 bases at V and 0 bases at J, with 9 bases between. What was amplified from RNA transcripts were TCR beta CDR3 regions. The HTBI primer set drove a first-round RT-PCR of the TCR CDR3. TCRdb passed the multiplex PCR reads through MiXCR, listing each CDR3 protein once. The sample has hundreds of thousands of distinct CDR3 sequences; roughly 32% are singletons.

Sequenced: blood. The genes are TRBV7-6 and TRBJ1-5; tentative D call: TRBD1 (6 bases). This receptor was obtained from a woman aged 40 to 55 with Graves' hyperthyroidism. The CDR3 loop is CASSRGYSNQPQHF. As DNA, the CDR3 is TGTGCCAGCAGTAGGGGGTATAGCAATCAGCCCCAGCATTTT.